The TCR beta chain under discussion was sequenced for a study of spatial heterogeneity in lung cancer. Across the study: Averaged across combinations, each unique TCR and UMI pairing appeared more than ten times in raw reads, which were uncorrected. Notes on the study in general: Tracking of tumor mutation counts was seen in expanded intratumoral alpha and beta TCR counts.

This clonotype was found a few times. What it recognizes is unknown. Germline values: CDR1 MNHEY, CDR2 SMNVEV (reference sequence). V dropped 3 bases and J dropped 8 bases, with 8 bases sitting between them. The CDR3 consists of 12 residues. Indicated time point: sample taken at primary tumor resection. Donors were fewer than 90 untreated early-stage non-small cell lung cancer patients. Tumor, nontumor lung or frozen PBMC supplied whole RNA, sequenced without sorting. TCRdb reprocessed the 5' RACE reads with MiXCR, giving one entry per CDR3 protein. This table has more than 20,000 distinct CDR3 sequences, approximately 15% appearing once.

The source material was lung tumor tissue, sampled at surgery. The chain has TRBV27 and TRBJ2-1; D perhaps matches TRBD2 (5 bases). The receptor was isolated from a female donor with early-stage non-small cell lung cancer. DNA of the CDR3: TGTGCCAGCAGTTTGTACGGGGATGAGCAGTTCTTC. Translation: CASSLYGDEQFF.